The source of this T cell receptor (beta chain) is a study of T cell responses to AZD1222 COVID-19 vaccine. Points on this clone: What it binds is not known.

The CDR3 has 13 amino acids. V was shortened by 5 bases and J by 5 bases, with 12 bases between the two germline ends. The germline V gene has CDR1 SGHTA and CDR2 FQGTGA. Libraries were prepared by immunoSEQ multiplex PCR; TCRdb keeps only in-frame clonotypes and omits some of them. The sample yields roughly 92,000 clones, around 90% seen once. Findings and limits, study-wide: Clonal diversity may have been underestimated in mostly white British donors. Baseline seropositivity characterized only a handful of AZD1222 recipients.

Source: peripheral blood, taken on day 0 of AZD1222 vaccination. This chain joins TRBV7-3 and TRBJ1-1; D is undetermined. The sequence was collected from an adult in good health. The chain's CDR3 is CASSAAPGTEAFF. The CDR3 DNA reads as TGTGCCAGCAGCGCCGCCCCGGGGACTGAAGCTTTCTTT. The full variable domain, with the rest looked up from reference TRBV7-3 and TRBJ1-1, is GAGVSQTPSNKVTEKGKYVELRCDPISGHTALYWYRQSLGQGPEFLIYFQGTGAADDSGLPNDRFFAVRPEGSVSTLKIQRTERGDSAVYLCASSAAPGTEAFFGQGTRLTVV.